This section outlines one T cell receptor beta chain sequence together with its context. This CDR3 has 15 amino acids. Germline V CDR1 and CDR2: SGHRS, YFSETQ. Trimming took off 0 bases at V and 1 base at J, with 10 bases between the two ends. Generated by immunoSEQ multiplex PCR, the TCRdb table keeps only in-frame clones and is missing some. The sample has about 2.4 million clones, approximately 92% seen once. The sample comes from a study of shared clonotypes between healthy human individuals. Study details: Each donor contributed plates that comprised three CD4 naive, three CD4 memory, two CD8 naive and one CD8 memory.

The clonotype comes from a young man in good health. The J gene is TRBJ1-1, the V gene TRBV5-1; D may be TRBD1 (6 bases). The sample consisted of naive CD4+ T cells sorted from blood. Documented subset: CD45RA+ positively selected. CDR3 sequence reads: CASSLGRTANTEAFF. The CDR3 DNA sequence: TGCGCCAGCAGCTTGGGGCGGACAGCGAACACTGAAGCTTTCTTT.